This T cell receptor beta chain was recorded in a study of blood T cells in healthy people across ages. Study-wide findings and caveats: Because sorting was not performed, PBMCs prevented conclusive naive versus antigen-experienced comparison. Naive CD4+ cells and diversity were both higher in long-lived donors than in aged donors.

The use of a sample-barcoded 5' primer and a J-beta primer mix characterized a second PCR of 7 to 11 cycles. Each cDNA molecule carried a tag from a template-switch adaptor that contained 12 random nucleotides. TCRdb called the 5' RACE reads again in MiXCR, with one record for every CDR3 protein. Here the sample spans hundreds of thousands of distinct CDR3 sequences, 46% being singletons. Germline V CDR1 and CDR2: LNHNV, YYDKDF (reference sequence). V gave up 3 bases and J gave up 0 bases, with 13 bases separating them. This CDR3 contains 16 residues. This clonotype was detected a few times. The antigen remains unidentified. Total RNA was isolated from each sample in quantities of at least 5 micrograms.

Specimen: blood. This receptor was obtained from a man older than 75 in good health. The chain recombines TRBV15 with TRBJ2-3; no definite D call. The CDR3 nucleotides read TGTGCCACCAGCAGTTTCGTGGAGTCTAGCACAGATACGCAGTATTTT. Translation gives CATSSFVESSTDTQYF.